These T cell receptor beta chains were read from a single sample in a study of T cells in Graves' hyperthyroidism and ophthalmopathy. TCRdb itself ran the multiplex PCR reads through MiXCR, one entry per CDR3 protein. This table holds some 150,000 distinct CDR3 sequences, approximately 20% found once. The sample was blood. Every receptor here comes from a woman between 45 and 65 years old with Graves' hyperthyroidism that later progressed to Graves' ophthalmopathy. Each CDR3 is given with its conserved first and last residue. The order of the fields is clone size, J gene, D gene, V gene, CDR3 protein, CDR3 DNA. The D gene is left open where the match is weak. Only part of the rows carry a size: once, few, many, or a class if the clone is expanded.

clone_size: few; j_call: TRBJ2-2; d_call: NA; v_call: TRBV19; cdr3_aa: CASSMSSRNTGELFF; cdr3_nt: TGTGCCAGTAGTATGTCCAGCCGTAACACCGGGGAGCTGTTTTTT
clone_size: many; j_call: TRBJ2-2; d_call: NA; v_call: TRBV6-5; cdr3_aa: CASSYRRLPNTGELFF; cdr3_nt: TGTGCCAGCAGTTACCGTCGACTCCCGAACACCGGGGAGCTGTTTTTT
clone_size: few; j_call: TRBJ2-3; d_call: NA; v_call: TRBV27; cdr3_aa: CASSLSPGSNTQYF; cdr3_nt: TGTGCCAGCAGTTTATCTCCAGGGAGTAATACGCAGTATTTT
clone_size: many; j_call: TRBJ2-1; d_call: NA; v_call: TRBV3-1; cdr3_aa: CASSQERMTGSYNEQFF; cdr3_nt: TGTGCCAGCAGCCAAGAACGGATGACGGGCTCCTACAATGAGCAGTTCTTC
clone_size: NA; j_call: TRBJ2-7; d_call: NA; v_call: TRBV12-3/TRBV12-4; cdr3_aa: CASSLSRAYEQYF; cdr3_nt: TGTGCCAGCAGTTTAAGCAGGGCCTACGAGCAGTACTTC
clone_size: once; j_call: TRBJ1-4; d_call: NA; v_call: TRBV3-1; cdr3_aa: CASSNPGANEKLFF; cdr3_nt: TGTGCCAGCAGTAATCCGGGAGCAAATGAAAAACTGTTTTTT
clone_size: NA; j_call: TRBJ2-7; d_call: NA; v_call: TRBV3-1; cdr3_aa: CASSQDLGSYEQYF; cdr3_nt: TGTGCCAGCAGCCAAGATCTAGGCAGCTACGAGCAGTACTTC
clone_size: NA; j_call: TRBJ1-4; d_call: NA; v_call: TRBV9; cdr3_aa: CASSRDTPGKLFF; cdr3_nt: TGTGCCAGCAGCCGGGACACCCCGGGAAAACTGTTTTTT
clone_size: many; j_call: TRBJ1-1; d_call: NA; v_call: TRBV30; cdr3_aa: CAWIQWQGEAFF; cdr3_nt: TGTGCCTGGATCCAGTGGCAGGGGGAAGCTTTCTTT
clone_size: many; j_call: TRBJ2-7; d_call: NA; v_call: TRBV4-1; cdr3_aa: CASSRRTESYEQYF; cdr3_nt: TGCGCCAGCAGCCGAAGGACGGAATCCTACGAGCAGTACTTC
clone_size: many; j_call: TRBJ1-5; d_call: TRBD1; v_call: TRBV18; cdr3_aa: CASSEGNRGQPQHF; cdr3_nt: TGTGCCAGCTCAGAGGGGAACAGGGGGCAGCCCCAGCATTTT
clone_size: many; j_call: TRBJ1-2; d_call: NA; v_call: TRBV28; cdr3_aa: CASLRVNYGYTF; cdr3_nt: TGTGCCAGCCTCAGGGTGAACTATGGCTACACCTTC
clone_size: few; j_call: TRBJ2-5; d_call: TRBD1; v_call: TRBV5-1; cdr3_aa: CASSLQGTGETQYF; cdr3_nt: TGCGCCAGCAGCTTACAGGGGACGGGGGAGACCCAGTACTTC
clone_size: many; j_call: TRBJ1-3; d_call: NA; v_call: TRBV12-3/TRBV12-4; cdr3_aa: CASSFVGMNTIYF; cdr3_nt: TGTGCCAGCAGTTTCGTCGGAATGAACACCATATATTTT
clone_size: many; j_call: TRBJ1-1; d_call: TRBD1; v_call: TRBV29-1; cdr3_aa: CSVSLPPGQGASGTEAFF; cdr3_nt: TGCAGCGTCTCCCTCCCCCCGGGACAGGGGGCGTCGGGGACTGAAGCTTTCTTT
clone_size: many; j_call: TRBJ2-1; d_call: TRBD2; v_call: TRBV6-1; cdr3_aa: CASLAGGSYNEQFF; cdr3_nt: TGTGCCAGCTTAGCGGGAGGGTCCTACAATGAGCAGTTCTTC
clone_size: few; j_call: TRBJ1-2; d_call: TRBD1; v_call: TRBV28; cdr3_aa: CASGDRDGPMGGYTF; cdr3_nt: TGTGCCAGCGGGGACAGGGACGGGCCTATGGGCGGCTACACCTTC
clone_size: many; j_call: TRBJ2-3; d_call: NA; v_call: TRBV12-3/TRBV12-4; cdr3_aa: CASSLTDTQYF; cdr3_nt: TGTGCCAGCAGTTTAACAGATACGCAGTATTTT